These 19 T cell receptor beta chains share one sample of origin, sequenced in a study of T cell responses to AZD1222 COVID-19 vaccine. Sequencing was performed with immunoSEQ multiplex PCR; in TCRdb, only in-frame clones are kept and a portion is missing. Of 95,000 to 100,000 clones listed, around 87% were seen once; the top ten hold approximately 10%. This sample comprised peripheral blood, obtained 28 days after the second AZD1222 dose. The receptors were gathered from an adult who received the AZD1222 COVID-19 vaccine.

The chain has TRBV5-6 and TRBJ1-6, with a tentative D call TRBD1 (6 bases). Germline-derived CDR1 and CDR2 are SGHDT and YYEEEE. The CDR3 extends over 13 amino acids. V lost 4 bases and J 10 bases, leaving 12 bases between the germline ends. The CDR3 DNA reads as TGTGCCAGCAGCAGGAACAGGGCATCACCCCTCCACTTT. This encodes CASSRNRASPLHF.

The chain combines TRBV27 with TRBJ1-1, with D perhaps TRBD1 (5 bases). The germline gives CDR1 MNHEY, CDR2 SMNVEV (reference sequence). V lost 5 bases to trimming and J lost 0 bases, with 13 bases between them. The CDR3 covers 15 residues. CDR3: CASSPRGGLNTEAFF. CDR3 sequence (DNA): TGTGCCAGCAGTCCCCGGGGGGGACTGAACACTGAAGCTTTCTTT.

V and J are TRBV6-6 and TRBJ2-1; 9 bases map to TRBD2. Germline V CDR1 and CDR2: MNHNY, SVGAGI (reference sequence). This CDR3 is 14 amino acids long. The V segment lost 6 bases and the J segment 4 bases; nucleotides outside the gene matches: 4. Written as DNA, the CDR3 is TGTGCCAGCAGCCCGAGCGGGGGGTACAATGAGCAGTTCTTC. It encodes CASSPSGGYNEQFF.

This rearrangement joins TRBV19 to TRBJ1-2; D is possibly TRBD1 (5 bases). The germline V and J ends were trimmed by 5 bases and 3 bases, with 13 bases remaining between them. The germline V gene encodes CDR1 LNHDA and CDR2 SQIVND (reference sequence). The CDR3 has 14 amino acids. The CDR3 nucleotides read TGTGCCAGTAGTTTCACGGGACGCGACTATGGCTACACCTTC. It yields the protein CASSFTGRDYGYTF.

For the CDR3, the DNA is TGTGCCAGCAGTTACACATGGGGCGGAGGGAGCAATCAGCCCCAGCATTTT. Amino acid sequence: CASSYTWGGGSNQPQHF. The V call is TRBV6-2 or TRBV6-3, the J call TRBJ1-5, with D possibly being TRBD1 (5 bases). Germline V gene lookup returns CDR1 MNHEY and CDR2 SVGEGT. Deletions cut 2 bases from V and 1 base from J, with 15 bases between. There are 17 residues in the CDR3.

The chain has TRBV19 and TRBJ2-3, with TRBD1 identical over 9 bases. The length of the CDR3 is 16 residues. CDR1 and CDR2 (germline): LNHDA, SQIVND (reference sequence). Trimming took 4 bases from V and 4 from J; bases not matched to a gene: 9. The CDR3 loop is CASSTSTGGPADTQYF. In DNA, the CDR3 is TGTGCCAGTAGTACCTCGACAGGGGGGCCCGCAGATACGCAGTATTTT.

This chain uses TRBV30 with TRBJ1-5; tentative D call: TRBD1 (6 bases). V gave up 2 bases and J gave up 7 bases, with 15 bases separating them. Germline CDR1 GTSNPN, CDR2 SVGIG (reference sequence). This CDR3 has 14 residues. In DNA form, the CDR3 reads TGTGCCTGGAGTATCACAGGGACGGGACAGCCCCAGCATTTT. It translates to CAWSITGTGQPQHF.

CDR3 residues: CASCEPPLGYTF. In DNA, the CDR3 is TGTGCCAGCTGCGAGCCCCCTCTGGGCTACACCTTC. The chain carries TRBV12-3 or TRBV12-4 and TRBJ1-2; D ambiguous. CDR3 size: 12 residues. Deletions cut 8 bases from V and 8 bases from J, with 15 bases between.

The chain carries TRBV9 and TRBJ2-7; 7 nucleotides line up with TRBD1. The CDR3 is 13 amino acids. Germline V gives CDR1 SGDLS, CDR2 YYNGEE. Trimming cost V 4 bases and J 5 bases; bases outside gene matches: 6. CDR3 residues: CASSYTGVDEQYF. The CDR3 DNA is TGTGCCAGCAGCTACACAGGGGTCGACGAGCAGTACTTC.

The rearrangement uses TRBV30 and TRBJ1-6, with a possible D match to TRBD1 (5 bases). V was clipped by 3 bases and J by 0 bases, with 15 bases between them. The CDR3 length is 17 residues. From germline, CDR1 is GTSNPN and CDR2 SVGIG (reference sequence). The CDR3 sequence is CAWSLGGPSSYNSPLHF. The DNA of the CDR3 is TGTGCCTGGAGCCTCGGGGGACCGAGCTCCTATAATTCACCCCTCCACTTT.

The chain carries TRBV7-8 and TRBJ1-5; TRBD1 matches at 7 bases. Trimming removed 5 bases from V and 0 bases from J; junction bases left unmatched: 7. The germline CDR1 and CDR2 sequences are SGHVS and FQNEAQ. This CDR3 region has 16 residues. Here the CDR3 reads CASSIGTAFSNQPQHF. The CDR3 DNA follows: TGTGCCAGCAGCATCGGGACAGCCTTTAGCAATCAGCCCCAGCATTTT.

The chain uses TRBV4-2 and TRBJ1-1, with a possible D match to TRBD1 (6 bases). The CDR3 contains 16 residues. V shed 4 bases and J shed 0 bases, with 15 bases lying between them. Looked up from germline, CDR1 is LGHNA and CDR2 is YNFKEQ. The chain's CDR3 is CASSPRPQGMNTEAFF. The DNA for the CDR3 is TGTGCCAGCAGCCCGCGCCCTCAGGGGATGAACACTGAAGCTTTCTTT.

This clone was seen only a few times. The chain couples TRBV7-6 to TRBJ2-2; 7 bases fit TRBD2. Germline assignment: CDR1 SGHVS and CDR2 FNYEAQ. The CDR3 extends over 15 amino acids. The V gene end was trimmed by 2 bases and the J gene end by 4 bases; junction bases not matched to a gene: 4. The CDR3 is CASSLSSGSTGELFF. CDR3 DNA: TGTGCCAGCAGCTTAAGTAGCGGGTCCACCGGGGAGCTGTTTTTT.

V is TRBV28 and J is TRBJ1-6, with TRBD1 as a possible D gene (6 bases). CDR3 size: 14 residues. With 6 bases removed from V and 10 bases from J, the gap between germline ends came to 16 bases. Looked up from germline, CDR1 is MDHEN and CDR2 is SYDVKM. CDR3 sequence (DNA): TGTGCCAGCAGCCTCGGACAGCTAAGATCACCCCTCCACTTT. Its translation: CASSLGQLRSPLHF.

The chain carries TRBV6-6 and TRBJ1-2; TRBD1 matches at 8 bases. This CDR3 contains 13 residues. With 5 bases clipped from V and 3 bases from J, the junction kept 2 bases outside the gene matches. The germline gives CDR1 MNHNY, CDR2 SVGAGI (reference sequence). The CDR3 here is CASSTTGDYGYTF. The CDR3 coding sequence is TGTGCCAGCAGTACGACAGGGGACTATGGCTACACCTTC.

This clone was counted only a few times. This chain joins TRBV19 and TRBJ1-2; the match to TRBD1 covers 10 bases. Trimming cost V 6 bases and J 7 bases; bases outside gene matches: 8. This CDR3 region has 14 residues. Germline CDR1 and CDR2: LNHDA and SQIVND (reference sequence). CDR3 nucleotides: TGTGCCAGTAGACGACAGGGGGCGAGGTCTGGCTACACCTTC. It yields the protein CASRRQGARSGYTF.

This clone has a count of ten or more. The V gene is TRBV6-2 or TRBV6-3, the J gene TRBJ2-3, with 10 bases aligning to TRBD2. The CDR3 has 16 amino acids. The V gene end was trimmed by 5 bases and the J gene end by 1 base; junction bases not matched to a gene: 6. Looked up from germline, CDR1 is MNHEY and CDR2 is SVGEGT. CDR3 sequence: CASSPPSGGGTDTQYF. The DNA for the CDR3 is TGTGCCAGCAGTCCCCCCAGCGGGGGGGGCACAGATACGCAGTATTTT.

This sequence joins TRBV28 and TRBJ1-2; D not resolved. This CDR3 is built from 15 residues. CDR1 MDHEN and CDR2 SYDVKM come from the germline V gene. Trimming took off 1 base at V and 4 bases at J, with 13 bases between the two ends. The CDR3 DNA is TGTGCCAGCAGTTTATCGTCGCCCACCCCCTATGGCTACACCTTC. Protein sequence: CASSLSSPTPYGYTF.

This chain connects TRBV2 to TRBJ2-3; D might be TRBD1 or TRBD2, each matching 6 bases. The CDR3 is 13 amino acids. The ends were cut back, 8 bases at V and 5 bases at J, with 14 bases in the middle. Germline loops: CDR1 SNHLY, CDR2 FYNNEI. The CDR3 nucleotides are TGTGCCAGCGAGGGGGGTCCGGGAGATACGCAGTATTTT. The encoded protein is CASEGGPGDTQYF.